This T cell receptor beta chain was recovered during a study of blood T cell repertoires in COVID-19. As for the study in general: Sites in the United States, Italy and Spain provided acute and convalescent COVID-19 samples.

Methods used by the authors: Estimates of nucleated cell counts were drawn from the amplification of reference gene primers. TCRdb's copy holds only in-frame clones and misses some; the assay was immunoSEQ multiplex PCR. V, J and clone size are taken as reported in that table, and D and trimming were inferred from the DNA itself. This repertoire shows a few hundred thousand clones, roughly nine tenths found once; its top ten account for about 0.83%. In terms of age and location, participants ranged from about 18 to 95 years and lived in roughly 22 US areas. Up to 2 weeks before entering the study, exposed participants had met a COVID-19 case. The material sequenced was PBMCs or T cells enriched from blood (not recorded which). This TCR was recovered from a middle-aged woman who had been exposed to COVID-19.

The CDR3 region has the DNA TGTGCCAGTAGTATCCGAACGGAGGGCTACACCTTC. This sequence encodes CASSIRTEGYTF. The chain has TRBV19 and TRBJ1-2, with D uncertain. The CDR3 contains 12 residues. Trimming took off 3 bases at V and 8 bases at J, with 10 bases between the two ends. Germline values: CDR1 LNHDA, CDR2 SQIVND (reference sequence). Looking up the rest from reference TRBV19 and TRBJ1-2 gives the full variable domain: DGGITQSPKYLFRKEGQNVTLSCEQNLNHDAMYWYRQDPGQGLRLIYYSQIVNDFQKGDIAEGYSVSREKKESFPLTVTSAQKNPTAFYLCASSIRTEGYTFGSGTRLTVV.